A single sample gave rise to the 32 T cell receptor beta chains below, sequenced in a study of T cell responses to AZD1222 COVID-19 vaccine. Profiled with immunoSEQ multiplex PCR; TCRdb holds only in-frame clones, not every one. The table has 130,000 or so clones, 75% to 95% seen once. The specimen comprised peripheral blood, sampled 28 days after the second dose of the MenACWY control vaccine. The origin of the receptors is an adult who received the MenACWY meningococcal vaccine as a control.

J is TRBJ2-7 and V is TRBV4-2, with no clear D. CDR1 LGHNA and CDR2 YNFKEQ come from the germline V gene. V shed 0 bases and J shed 5 bases, with 8 bases lying between them. This CDR3 comprises 13 residues. The CDR3 DNA is TGTGCCAGCAGCCAAGACGCCACGGACGAGCAGTACTTC. Translating gives CASSQDATDEQYF.

The chain is built from TRBV7-9 and TRBJ2-2, with D unresolved. V was pared by 11 bases and J by 6 bases, with 7 bases between. Looked up from germline, CDR1 is SEHNR and CDR2 is FQNEAQ (reference sequence). The CDR3 sequence is 10 residues long. The CDR3: CADDAGELFF. The CDR3, as DNA: TGTGCCGACGACGCCGGGGAGCTGTTTTTT.

The V call is TRBV7-9, the J call TRBJ2-3; the D gene is possibly TRBD2 (7 bases). Trimming left V 3 bases short and J 6 bases short, with 13 bases between. CDR1 SEHNR and CDR2 FQNEAQ come from the germline V gene (reference sequence). The CDR3 is 14 amino acids. CDR3 region: CASSFGLGGDTQYF. CDR3 bases: TGTGCCAGCAGCTTCGGACTAGGGGGGGATACGCAGTATTTT.

The chain combines TRBV7-8 with TRBJ2-3; tentative D call: TRBD1 (6 bases). The CDR3 runs 15 residues. Trimming removed 5 bases at V and 3 bases at J, with 15 bases between. CDR1 and CDR2 from the germline V gene are SGHVS and FQNEAQ. CDR3 loop: CASSIQGVGTDTQYF. In DNA form, the CDR3 reads TGTGCCAGCAGCATACAGGGAGTAGGGACAGATACGCAGTATTTT.

The rearrangement links TRBV7-9 to TRBJ2-1, with 8 bases lining up with TRBD2. V was pared by 5 bases and J by 7 bases, with 16 bases of the junction left unmatched. This CDR3 has 17 residues. Germline CDR1 is SEHNR and CDR2 is FQNEAQ (reference sequence). CDR3 nucleotide sequence: TGTGCCAGCAGCGCAATGACTTCCGGGACTAGGCGGAATGAGCAGTTCTTC. Translated, it gives CASSAMTSGTRRNEQFF.

The chain couples TRBV7-6 to TRBJ1-5; D is unresolved. This CDR3 contains 13 residues. Per germline, CDR1 SGHVS and CDR2 FNYEAQ. V shed 1 base and J shed 5 bases, with 6 bases lying between them. The CDR3 DNA sequence: TGTGCCAGCAGCTTAGTTGGGGATCAGCCCCAGCATTTT. Translating gives CASSLVGDQPQHF.

With respect to this clone: This sample includes further DNA sequences coding for the same CDR3. The V call is TRBV3-1 (or the pseudogene TRBV3-2), the J call TRBJ2-1; unclear D gene. Germline-derived CDR1 and CDR2 are LGHDT and YNNKEL (reference sequence). The CDR3 runs 12 residues. With 1 base removed from V and 10 bases from J, the gap between germline ends came to 8 bases. The CDR3 DNA is TGTGCCAGCAGCCAAGTCTCTGTGGAGCAGTTCTTC. Translated, it gives CASSQVSVEQFF.

This rearrangement joins TRBV4-3 to TRBJ1-2, with D possibly being TRBD1 (6 bases). Germline values: CDR1 LGHNA, CDR2 YSLEER. The V gene lost 1 base and the J gene lost 2 bases, with 14 bases spanning the gap. The length of the CDR3 is 16 residues. CDR3 protein: CASSQGTGGLNYGYTF. The DNA of the CDR3 is TGCGCCAGCAGCCAAGGGACGGGGGGGCTAAACTATGGCTACACCTTC.

The CDR3 reads CASSNFSGRFNSPLHF. The DNA for the CDR3 is TGTGCCAGCAGCAACTTCTCGGGACGGTTTAATTCACCCCTCCACTTT. The chain has TRBV21-1 and TRBJ1-6. TRBV21-1 constitutes a pseudogene. This CDR3 is built from 16 residues.

This chain links TRBV28 with TRBJ1-3; 8 bases line up with TRBD1. The J segment lost 4 bases and the V segment lost 6 bases, leaving 8 bases of the junction unmatched. Looked up from germline, CDR1 is MDHEN and CDR2 is SYDVKM. The CDR3 length is 15 residues. The CDR3: CASSPRTGRGNTIYF. Here the CDR3 DNA reads TGTGCCAGCAGCCCCCGGACAGGGCGAGGAAACACCATATATTTT.

This chain joins TRBV7-9 and TRBJ1-2; D gene ambiguous. The CDR3 extends over 11 amino acids. V was trimmed by 10 bases and J by 1 base, leaving 7 bases between them. Germline-derived CDR1 and CDR2 are SEHNR and FQNEAQ (reference sequence). The CDR3 loop is CAISLNYGYTF. DNA for the CDR3: TGTGCCATCAGTCTTAACTATGGCTACACCTTC.

Regarding this clone: The same CDR3 arises from other DNA sequences in this sample as well. The chain couples TRBV19 to TRBJ1-1, with a weak D call TRBD1 (6 bases). The V and J ends lost 3 bases and 1 base respectively, with 9 bases between them. Germline-derived CDR1 and CDR2 are LNHDA and SQIVND (reference sequence). CDR3 length: 14 amino acids. The CDR3 DNA is TGTGCCAGTAGTATTCGGGACAAGAACACTGAAGCTTTCTTT. It translates to CASSIRDKNTEAFF.

The chain carries TRBV7-3 and TRBJ2-3, with 9 bases matching TRBD2. The length of the CDR3 is 15 residues. Germline values: CDR1 SGHTA, CDR2 FQGTGA. J gave up 2 bases and V 5 bases, and 5 bases lay outside the gene matches. CDR3 protein: CASSISGRPTDTQYF. CDR3 coding DNA: TGTGCCAGCAGCATTAGCGGGAGACCCACAGATACGCAGTATTTT.

The V and J genes are TRBV27 and TRBJ2-7; possible D gene TRBD1, 5 bases. The CDR3 consists of 14 residues. CDR1 is MNHEY, CDR2 SMNVEV, per germline (reference sequence). Trimming shortened V by 7 bases and J by 6 bases, and 19 bases separated the two germline ends. The CDR3 loop is CASKWSGKTGEQYF. DNA of the CDR3: TGTGCCAGCAAGTGGTCAGGGAAGACGGGCGAGCAGTACTTC.

The CDR3 loop reads CASSQAGQVNTEAFF. The CDR3 DNA follows: TGTGCCAGCAGCCAAGCTGGACAGGTGAACACTGAAGCTTTCTTT. This chain connects TRBV3-1 (or the pseudogene TRBV3-2) to TRBJ1-1; 7 bases map to TRBD1. Trimming cost V 1 base and J 0 bases; bases outside gene matches: 2. Germline CDR1 LGHDT, CDR2 YNNKEL (reference sequence). This CDR3 is built from 15 residues.

This chain uses TRBV7-6 with TRBJ1-1, with D tentatively TRBD1 (6 bases). The V end was cut by 1 base, the J end by 1 base, with 10 bases between. The CDR3 is made up of 15 amino acids. Germline-derived CDR1 and CDR2 are SGHVS and FNYEAQ. The CDR3 DNA reads TGTGCCAGCAGCTTAGTGGGGGGGCGGAACACTGAAGCTTTCTTT. Translating gives CASSLVGGRNTEAFF.

V gene TRBV4-2 combines with J gene TRBJ2-2; D is uncertain. The CDR3 is 17 residues long. V dropped 1 base and J dropped 3 bases, with 15 bases sitting between them. CDR1 and CDR2 from the germline V gene are LGHNA and YNFKEQ. The CDR3 DNA reads TGTGCCAGCAGCCAAGTCGTGCTGAAGGGCCACACCGGGGAGCTGTTTTTT. This gives the protein CASSQVVLKGHTGELFF.

This clone has a single count. This chain links TRBV19 with TRBJ1-5; D unclear. Looked up from germline, CDR1 is LNHDA and CDR2 is SQIVND (reference sequence). Trimming left V 7 bases short and J 0 bases short, with 7 bases between. The CDR3 consists of 13 residues. CDR3 sequence: CASTGISNQPQHF. The CDR3 DNA is TGTGCCAGTACTGGGATTAGCAATCAGCCCCAGCATTTT.

The V gene is TRBV2, the J gene TRBJ1-5; D gene unclear. Germline V gene lookup returns CDR1 SNHLY and CDR2 FYNNEI. Trimming left V 6 bases short and J 1 base short, with 7 bases between. CDR3 length: 13 residues. CDR3 DNA: TGTGCCAGCAGCAGACTAAGCAATCAGCCCCAGCATTTT. This sequence encodes CASSRLSNQPQHF.

This clone was found once. This sequence joins TRBV9 and TRBJ2-6; TRBD2 is a possible D gene (5 bases). Germline V gene lookup returns CDR1 SGDLS and CDR2 YYNGEE. V lost 0 bases and J lost 0, with 10 bases in between. This CDR3 region has 17 residues. The CDR3 DNA sequence: TGTGCCAGCAGCGTAGTAGCGACCAACTCTGGGGCCAACGTCCTGACTTTC. It encodes CASSVVATNSGANVLTF.

J is TRBJ1-6 and V is TRBV28; D unresolved. The CDR3 is 12 amino acids. Looked up from germline, CDR1 is MDHEN and CDR2 is SYDVKM. V lost 11 bases and J lost 7, with 12 bases in between. As DNA, the CDR3 is TGTGCCCATGCACGGCTAAATTCACCCCTCCACTTT. Its translation is CAHARLNSPLHF.

This clone was seen once. The chain has TRBV6-1 and TRBJ1-1; 9 bases map to TRBD1. Trimming at V came to 4 bases and at J to 3 bases, leaving 15 bases not matched to a gene. This CDR3 comprises 18 residues. Looked up from germline, CDR1 is MNHNS and CDR2 is SASEGT. CDR3 region: CASSGNPTGGSAHTEAFF. Here the CDR3 DNA reads TGTGCCAGCAGTGGGAACCCGACAGGGGGGAGTGCCCACACTGAAGCTTTCTTT.

This clone was detected a few times. V is TRBV24-1 and J is TRBJ2-4; TRBD1 agrees at 7 bases. This CDR3 region has 12 residues. J was trimmed by 5 bases and V by 10 bases; bases with no gene match: 4. In germline, CDR1 is KGHDR, CDR2 SFDVKD. The CDR3 spells CATQGIQNIQYF. Written as DNA, the CDR3 is TGTGCCACACAGGGGATCCAAAACATTCAGTACTTC.

The rearrangement joins TRBV9 to TRBJ2-2; 7 nucleotides match TRBD2. Germline CDR1 and CDR2: SGDLS and YYNGEE. V dropped 0 bases and J dropped 12; count of bases not matched to a gene: 2. The CDR3 consists of 12 residues. The CDR3 sequence: CASSVAGGKLFF. CDR3 nucleotides: TGTGCCAGCAGCGTAGCGGGAGGAAAGCTGTTTTTT. Filled out from reference TRBV9 and TRBJ2-2, the complete variable domain reads DSGVTQTPKHLITATGQRVTLRCSPRSGDLSVYWYQQSLDQGLQFLIQYYNGEERAKGNILERFSAQQFPDLHSELNLSSLELGDSALYFCASSVAGGKLFFGEGSRLTVL.

The chain combines TRBV2 with TRBJ1-4, with D possibly TRBD1 on 5 matching bases. Germline CDR1 SNHLY, CDR2 FYNNEI. The germline V and J ends were trimmed by 2 bases and 7 bases, with 8 bases remaining between them. The CDR3 runs 13 residues. CDR3 sequence (DNA): TGTGCCAGCAGTGAAAGACAGAGTGAAAAACTGTTTTTT. It codes for CASSERQSEKLFF.

The chain couples TRBV28 to TRBJ1-6, with a possible D match to TRBD1 (5 bases). The CDR3 is 14 residues long. Trimming stripped 6 bases from V and 9 bases from J, with 15 bases between. Germline V gene sequence: CDR1 MDHEN, CDR2 SYDVKM. The CDR3 region is CASSRSQGGSPLHF. In DNA form, the CDR3 reads TGTGCCAGCAGCCGCTCCCAGGGTGGTTCACCCCTCCACTTT.

The CDR3 spells CASSEQDRETQYF. DNA for the CDR3: TGTGCCAGCAGTGAACAGGACAGAGAGACCCAGTACTTC. V is TRBV25-1 and J is TRBJ2-5, with D perhaps matching TRBD1 (6 bases). Germline CDR1 MGHDK, CDR2 SYGVNS. Trimming removed 2 bases at V and 4 bases at J, with 8 bases between. The CDR3 sequence is 13 residues long. Drawing the rest from reference TRBV25-1 and TRBJ2-5, the complete variable domain is EADIYQTPRYLVIGTGKKITLECSQTMGHDKMYWYQQDPGMELHLIHYSYGVNSTEKGDLSSESTVSRIRTEHFPLTLESARPSHTSQYLCASSEQDRETQYFGPGTRLLVL.

The chain recombines TRBV18 with TRBJ1-3; D ambiguous. The ends were cut back, 10 bases at V and 0 bases at J, with 13 bases in the middle. Germline CDR1 KGHSH, CDR2 LQKENI. CDR3 length: 14 residues. The CDR3 DNA reads as TGTGCCACCAACATCGGGCTCTCTGGAAACACCATATATTTT. It specifies CATNIGLSGNTIYF.

The genes are TRBV7-9 and TRBJ2-1; D is possibly TRBD1 or TRBD2 (5 bases each). The CDR3 is made up of 13 amino acids. Germline loops: CDR1 SEHNR, CDR2 FQNEAQ (reference sequence). V lost 5 bases, J lost 11 bases, and 16 bases lay in between. The DNA for the CDR3 is TGTGCCAGCAGCCCCCGGGGCGTACCCCAGCAGTTCTTC. Its translation: CASSPRGVPQQFF.

V is TRBV11-2 and J is TRBJ2-7; D gene uncertain. This CDR3 is 15 amino acids long. Trimming removed 6 bases at V and 3 bases at J, with 18 bases between. The germline V gene encodes CDR1 SGHAT and CDR2 FQNNGV. CDR3 bases: TGTGCCAGCAGATCTTTTGCGGAGCCCAGCTACGAGCAGTACTTC. It codes for CASRSFAEPSYEQYF.

The rearrangement links TRBV7-2 to TRBJ2-5, with TRBD2 matching over 8 bases. The CDR3 sequence is 16 residues long. V shed 4 bases and J 2 bases; nucleotides not matched to a gene: 9. The germline V gene has CDR1 SGHTA and CDR2 FQGNSA. The CDR3 region is CASSWRERGLQETQYF. In nucleotides, the CDR3 is TGTGCCAGCAGCTGGAGAGAGCGGGGGTTACAAGAGACCCAGTACTTC. Full variable domain (rest looked up from reference TRBV7-2 and TRBJ2-5): GAGVSQSPSNKVTEKGKDVELRCDPISGHTALYWYRQSLGQGLEFLIYFQGNSAPDKSGLPSDRFSAERTGGSVSTLTIQRTQQEDSAVYLCASSWRERGLQETQYFGPGTRLLVL.

The chain joins TRBV27 to TRBJ1-2; 8 bases are a match to TRBD1. The CDR3 spans 13 residues. Germline V gene lookup returns CDR1 MNHEY and CDR2 SMNVEV (reference sequence). The V segment lost 5 bases and the J segment 5 bases; nucleotides outside the gene matches: 4. The CDR3 bases are TGTGCCAGCAGTACGAGGACAGGGTATGGCTACACCTTC. Translating gives CASSTRTGYGYTF.